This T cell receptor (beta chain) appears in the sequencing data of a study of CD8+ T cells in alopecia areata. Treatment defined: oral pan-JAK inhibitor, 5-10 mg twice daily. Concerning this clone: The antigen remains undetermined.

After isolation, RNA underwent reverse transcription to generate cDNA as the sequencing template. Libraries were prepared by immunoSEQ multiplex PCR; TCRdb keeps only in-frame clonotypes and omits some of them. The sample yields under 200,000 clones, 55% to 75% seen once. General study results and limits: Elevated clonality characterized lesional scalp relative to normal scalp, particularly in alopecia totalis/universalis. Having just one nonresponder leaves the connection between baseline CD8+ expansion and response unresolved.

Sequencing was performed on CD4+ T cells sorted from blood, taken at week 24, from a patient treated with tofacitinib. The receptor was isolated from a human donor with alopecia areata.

This chain's CDR3 is CASSVASPLGAGLNTEAFF. The CDR3 nucleotides are TGTGCCAGCAGCGTAGCCTCGCCCTTGGGGGCAGGATTGAACACTGAAGCTTTCTTT. This chain connects TRBV9 to TRBJ1-1, with D possibly TRBD1 on 6 matching bases. Trimming pared 0 bases from V and 0 bases from J, leaving 21 bases between. The CDR3 spans 19 residues. From germline, CDR1 is SGDLS and CDR2 YYNGEE. The variable domain in full, with the rest retrieved from reference TRBV9 and TRBJ1-1, is DSGVTQTPKHLITATGQRVTLRCSPRSGDLSVYWYQQSLDQGLQFLIQYYNGEERAKGNILERFSAQQFPDLHSELNLSSLELGDSALYFCASSVASPLGAGLNTEAFFGQGTRLTVV.